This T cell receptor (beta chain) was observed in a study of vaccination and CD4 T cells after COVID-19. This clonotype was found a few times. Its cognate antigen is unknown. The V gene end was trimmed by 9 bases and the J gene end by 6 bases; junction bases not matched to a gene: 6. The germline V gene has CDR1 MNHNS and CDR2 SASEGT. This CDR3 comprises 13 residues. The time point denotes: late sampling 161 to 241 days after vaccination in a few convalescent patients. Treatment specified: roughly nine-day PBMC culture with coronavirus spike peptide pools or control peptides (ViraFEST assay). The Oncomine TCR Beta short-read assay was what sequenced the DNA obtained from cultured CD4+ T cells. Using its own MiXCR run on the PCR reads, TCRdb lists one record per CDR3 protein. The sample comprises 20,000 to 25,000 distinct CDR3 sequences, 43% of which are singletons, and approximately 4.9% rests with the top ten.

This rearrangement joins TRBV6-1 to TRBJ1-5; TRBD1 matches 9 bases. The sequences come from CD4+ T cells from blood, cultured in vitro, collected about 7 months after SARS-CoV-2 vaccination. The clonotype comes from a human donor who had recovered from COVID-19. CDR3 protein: CASSQGASQPQHF. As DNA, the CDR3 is TGTGCCAGTTCACAGGGGGCGAGTCAGCCCCAGCATTTT.